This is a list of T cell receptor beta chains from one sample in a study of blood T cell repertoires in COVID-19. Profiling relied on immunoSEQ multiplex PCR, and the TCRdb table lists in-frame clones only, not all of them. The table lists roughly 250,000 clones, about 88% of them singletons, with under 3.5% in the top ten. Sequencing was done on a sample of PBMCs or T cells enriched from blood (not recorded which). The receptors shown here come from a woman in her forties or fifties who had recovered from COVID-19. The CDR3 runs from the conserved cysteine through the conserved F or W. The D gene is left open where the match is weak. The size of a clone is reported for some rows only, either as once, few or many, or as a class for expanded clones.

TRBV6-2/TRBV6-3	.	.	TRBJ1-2	CASSYSFQGLLF	TGTGCCAGCAGTTACTCGTTCCAGGGACTTCTCTTC
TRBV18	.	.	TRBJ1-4	CASSPGSANEKLFF	TGTGCCAGCTCACCGGGCTCAGCTAATGAAAAACTGTTTTTT
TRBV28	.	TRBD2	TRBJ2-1	CASSFWLAGEGEQFF	TGTGCCAGCAGTTTCTGGTTAGCGGGAGAGGGCGAGCAGTTCTTC
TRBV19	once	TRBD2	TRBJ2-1	CASSRTSGNYNEQFF	TGTGCCAGTAGTAGGACTAGCGGAAACTACAATGAGCAGTTCTTC
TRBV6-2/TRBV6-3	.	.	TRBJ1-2	CASSRIGSQNYGYTF	TGTGCCAGCAGCCGGATCGGTTCACAGAACTATGGCTACACCTTC
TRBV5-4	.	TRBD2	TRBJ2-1	CASSLGGLAGFNEQFF	TGTGCCAGCAGCCTCGGAGGACTAGCGGGATTTAATGAGCAGTTCTTC
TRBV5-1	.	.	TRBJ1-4	CASSSGHGEKLFF	TGCGCCAGCAGCTCGGGACACGGTGAAAAACTGTTTTTT
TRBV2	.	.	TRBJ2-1	CASRTDSPPSFF	TGTGCCAGCAGGACGGACAGCCCCCCGTCTTTCTTC
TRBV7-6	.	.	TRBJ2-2	CASSLVGGQTGELFF	TGTGCCAGCAGCTTAGTGGGGGGACAGACCGGGGAGCTGTTTTTT
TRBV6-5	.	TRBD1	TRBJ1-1	CASRLDRGHPEAFF	TGTGCCAGCAGGCTGGACAGGGGGCACCCTGAAGCTTTCTTT
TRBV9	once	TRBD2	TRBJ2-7	CASSPRTSGTHEQYF	TGTGCCAGCAGCCCCCGGACTAGCGGGACCCACGAGCAGTACTTC
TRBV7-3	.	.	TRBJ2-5	CASSLSSPGTQYF	TGTGCCAGCAGCTTAAGCAGCCCAGGGACCCAGTACTTC
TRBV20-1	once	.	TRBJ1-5	CSARDRDQHF	TGCAGTGCTAGAGATCGGGACCAGCATTTT
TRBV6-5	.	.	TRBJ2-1	CASSSGLADNEQFF	TGTGCCAGCAGTTCCGGACTGGCCGACAATGAGCAGTTCTTC
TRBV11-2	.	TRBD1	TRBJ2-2	CASSLLQGSGELFF	TGTGCCAGCAGCTTGTTACAGGGGTCCGGGGAGCTGTTTTTT